This is a list of T cell receptor beta chains from one sample in a study of blood T cell repertoires in COVID-19. Profiled with immunoSEQ multiplex PCR; TCRdb holds only in-frame clones, not every one. The sample lists tens of thousands of clones, almost 90% occurring once. Material: peripheral blood. These receptors were collected from a woman aged 45-65 years with active or convalescent COVID-19. CDR3s include the opening cysteine and the closing phenylalanine or tryptophan. D genes are given only for firm matches. The size of a clone is reported for some rows only, either as once, few or many, or as a class for expanded clones.

size: -; D: -; V: TRBV7-8; J: TRBJ2-4; DNA: TGTGCCAGCAGCCAGTGGGACAACAACATTCAGTACTTC; CDR3: CASSQWDNNIQYF
size: -; D: -; V: TRBV6-5; J: TRBJ1-3; DNA: TGTGCCAGCAGAACAGACTCTGGAAACACCATATATTTT; CDR3: CASRTDSGNTIYF
size: -; D: TRBD2; V: TRBV11-2; J: TRBJ2-7; DNA: TGTGCCAGCAGCTTAGGTGGGGGGGGAGGTTTTTACGAGCAGTACTTC; CDR3: CASSLGGGGGFYEQYF
size: -; D: TRBD1; V: TRBV27; J: TRBJ2-5; DNA: TGTGCCAGCAGTCCCGGGACAGATCAAGAGACCCAGTACTTC; CDR3: CASSPGTDQETQYF
size: -; D: TRBD1; V: TRBV6-1; J: TRBJ1-5; DNA: TGTGCCAGCAGTGAGGACAGGGTCAATCAGCCCCAGCATTTT; CDR3: CASSEDRVNQPQHF
size: -; D: TRBD1; V: TRBV2; J: TRBJ1-1; DNA: TGTGCCAGCAGTCCAGACCCGACAGGGATCACTGAAGCTTTCTTT; CDR3: CASSPDPTGITEAFF
size: -; D: -; V: TRBV19; J: TRBJ2-3; DNA: TGTGCCAGTAGTATCGTTGGGACTAGCACAGATACGCAGTATTTT; CDR3: CASSIVGTSTDTQYF
size: -; D: TRBD2; V: TRBV18; J: TRBJ2-1; DNA: TGTGCCAGCTCACCACTCGGACTAGCGGGCGACAATGAGCAGTTCTTC; CDR3: CASSPLGLAGDNEQFF
size: -; D: -; V: TRBV29-1; J: TRBJ2-3; DNA: TGCAGCGTTTCTGGCCCTCCAACAGATACGCAGTATTTT; CDR3: CSVSGPPTDTQYF
size: -; D: -; V: TRBV4-1; J: TRBJ2-5; DNA: TGCGCCAGCAGTCTTGCGGTGGGCCAAGAGACCCAGTACTTC; CDR3: CASSLAVGQETQYF
size: -; D: TRBD1; V: TRBV7-2; J: TRBJ1-5; DNA: TGTGCCAGCAGCTCATACAGGGGAAGCAATCAGCCCCAGCATTTT; CDR3: CASSSYRGSNQPQHF
size: -; D: -; V: TRBV18; J: TRBJ1-3; DNA: TGTGCCAGCTCACCACCACTTTCCGGGGTTGCAAACACCATATATTTT; CDR3: CASSPPLSGVANTIYF
size: -; D: -; V: TRBV5-6; J: TRBJ2-3; DNA: TGTGCCAGCAGCTTACGAGACTCTTGGACGCAGTATTTT; CDR3: CASSLRDSWTQYF
size: -; D: TRBD1; V: TRBV10-2; J: TRBJ1-1; DNA: TGCGCCAGCAGGCAGGGGGCTGGTACTGAAGCTTTCTTT; CDR3: CASRQGAGTEAFF
size: -; D: TRBD1; V: TRBV6-5; J: TRBJ1-1; DNA: TGTGCCACGACCGGGACAGCGAACACTGAAGCTTTCTTT; CDR3: CATTGTANTEAFF
size: -; D: TRBD1; V: TRBV2; J: TRBJ1-2; DNA: TGTGCCAGTTCAACAGGGGACGACGGCTACACCTTC; CDR3: CASSTGDDGYTF
size: -; D: -; V: TRBV20-1; J: TRBJ2-5; DNA: TGCAGTGCTAGTAGTCCGCGGCAAGAGACCCAGTACTTC; CDR3: CSASSPRQETQYF
size: -; D: TRBD1; V: TRBV3-1/TRBV3-2; J: TRBJ1-2; DNA: TGTGCCAGCAGCCAAGGACAGGGGGCCTATGGCTACACCTTC; CDR3: CASSQGQGAYGYTF
size: -; D: -; V: TRBV23-1; J: TRBJ2-7; DNA: TGCGCCAGCAGTCTAATCTACGAGCAGTACTTC; CDR3: CASSLIYEQYF
size: -; D: TRBD1; V: TRBV4-1; J: TRBJ2-7; DNA: TGCGCCAGCAGCCGAGGACAGGGGACCTACGAGCAGTACTTC; CDR3: CASSRGQGTYEQYF
size: -; D: -; V: TRBV5-4; J: TRBJ2-5; DNA: TGTGCCAGCAGCTTGCGCAGTTACCAAGAGACCCAGTACTTC; CDR3: CASSLRSYQETQYF
size: -; D: -; V: TRBV2; J: TRBJ2-1; DNA: TGTGCCAGCAGTGAAGCGGTGTATTTAGAGGGGGAGTTCTTC; CDR3: CASSEAVYLEGEFF
size: -; D: -; V: TRBV4-2; J: TRBJ1-1; DNA: TGTGCCAGCAGCCAAGCGTTTACAGGGCTTAACACTGAAGCTTTCTTT; CDR3: CASSQAFTGLNTEAFF
size: -; D: -; V: TRBV30; J: TRBJ1-1; DNA: TGTGCCTGGAGGACAATGAACACTGAAGCTTTCTTT; CDR3: CAWRTMNTEAFF
size: -; D: TRBD1; V: TRBV28; J: TRBJ2-1; DNA: TGTGCCAGCAGTGCCGGGACAGGTTACAATGAGCAGTTCTTC; CDR3: CASSAGTGYNEQFF
size: -; D: -; V: TRBV5-1; J: TRBJ1-3; DNA: TGCGCCAGCAGCTGGGGGGATTTTCGCTCTGGAAACACCATATATTTT; CDR3: CASSWGDFRSGNTIYF
size: -; D: TRBD1; V: TRBV12-5; J: TRBJ2-3; DNA: TGTGCTAGTGGTTTGGTACACTCTGAGACAGGGGAAACGCAGTATTTT; CDR3: CASGLVHSETGETQYF
size: -; D: -; V: TRBV18; J: TRBJ1-4; DNA: TGTGCCAGCTCACCAGGGTCCCGGACTACCGGAGGTGAAAAACTGTTTTTT; CDR3: CASSPGSRTTGGEKLFF
size: -; D: TRBD1; V: TRBV18; J: TRBJ1-2; DNA: TGTGCCAGCTCACCCAGCCAGGGGGCTAAATCCCTTAACTATGGCTACACCTTC; CDR3: CASSPSQGAKSLNYGYTF
size: -; D: -; V: TRBV25-1; J: TRBJ2-7; DNA: TGTGCCAGCAGTGAATTCGGGTCTACCCACCTCTACGAGCAGTACTTC; CDR3: CASSEFGSTHLYEQYF
size: -; D: -; V: TRBV6-1; J: TRBJ2-5; DNA: TGTGCCAGCAGTGAAGTGTTGTCAAAAGAGACCCAGTACTTC; CDR3: CASSEVLSKETQYF
size: -; D: TRBD1; V: TRBV19; J: TRBJ1-1; DNA: TGTGCCAGTAGTACCGGGACAGACTACACTGAAGCTTTCTTT; CDR3: CASSTGTDYTEAFF
size: -; D: TRBD2; V: TRBV4-1; J: TRBJ2-7; DNA: TGCGCCAGCAGCCAGGGGAGGGGCTCCTACGAGCAGTACTTC; CDR3: CASSQGRGSYEQYF
size: -; D: -; V: TRBV19; J: TRBJ1-4; DNA: TGTGCCAGTAGTCTGGTCCCCGGAGGTGAAAAACTGTTTTTT; CDR3: CASSLVPGGEKLFF
size: -; D: -; V: TRBV9; J: TRBJ2-3; DNA: TGTGCCAGCAGCGGGACTACCTTCACAGATACGCAGTATTTT; CDR3: CASSGTTFTDTQYF
size: once; D: TRBD1; V: TRBV13; J: TRBJ1-2; DNA: TGTGCCAGCAGCTTAGGGGGACAGGGAGCTAACTATGGCTACACCTTC; CDR3: CASSLGGQGANYGYTF
size: -; D: -; V: TRBV7-9; J: TRBJ2-5; DNA: TGTGCCAGCAGCACAAGAGGCAGGGACCAAGAGACCCAGTACTTC; CDR3: CASSTRGRDQETQYF